A selection of T cell receptor beta chains follows, all from one sample in a study of control samples from healthy donors and cancer patients. The repertoire was sequenced with immunoSEQ multiplex PCR; TCRdb's copy has only in-frame clones and lacks some. Counted here are fewer than 85,000 clones, around 91% occurring once; the ten biggest clones make up 15% to 19%. Sequencing input: blood. The receptors derive from a man aged 25 to 40 in good health. Both conserved end residues are part of each CDR3. D genes are given only for firm matches.

cdr3_aa cdr3_length j_call d_call v_call
CASSLYGDTEAFF 13 TRBJ1-1 . TRBV13
CASSPGDGQETQYF 14 TRBJ2-5 . TRBV9
CASSLLGTSATDTQYF 16 TRBJ2-3 TRBD2 TRBV7-6
CASSSMGAGTGELFF 15 TRBJ2-2 . TRBV5-4
CASSIQTNEQFF 12 TRBJ2-1 . TRBV7-9
CASSGGTGGRETQYF 15 TRBJ2-5 TRBD1 TRBV9
CASSQDTGGEKLFF 14 TRBJ1-4 TRBD1 TRBV3-1/TRBV3-2
CASSLGWNEQFF 12 TRBJ2-1 . TRBV7-8
CAISRGVNEKLFF 13 TRBJ1-4 . TRBV10-3
CASSAGQGAKQETQYF 16 TRBJ2-5 TRBD1 TRBV7-7
CASSLDGVGYTF 12 TRBJ1-2 . TRBV11-2
CASSLFSVISNQPQHF 16 TRBJ1-5 . TRBV7-3
CAISGTSGYSYEQYF 15 TRBJ2-7 TRBD2 TRBV10-3
CASSPGPGNTIYF 13 TRBJ1-3 . TRBV12-3/TRBV12-4
CASSQDYRERNIQYF 15 TRBJ2-4 . TRBV3-1/TRBV3-2
CASSDPRSSDLSYNEQFF 18 TRBJ2-1 . TRBV9
CASRTTQETQYF 12 TRBJ2-5 . TRBV25-1
CATSDFWGEYNEQFF 15 TRBJ2-1 . TRBV24-1
CASSSGATNEKLFF 14 TRBJ1-4 . TRBV5-1
CASSYSAVNQPQHF 14 TRBJ1-5 . TRBV6-6
CATSTDSNQPQHF 13 TRBJ1-5 . TRBV4-2
CAWSVRVIDGYTF 13 TRBJ1-2 . TRBV30
CASSLGARWPDNEQFF 16 TRBJ2-1 . TRBV5-1
CASKGRPSSYEQYF 14 TRBJ2-7 . TRBV2
CASTLFGADLTDTQYF 16 TRBJ2-3 . TRBV7-3
CASSQGQKETQYF 13 TRBJ2-5 TRBD1 TRBV3-1/TRBV3-2
CAWRDGTGRNSPLHF 15 TRBJ1-6 TRBD1 TRBV30
CASSLASGRFDVYF 14 TRBJ2-7 TRBD2 TRBV5-5
CASRPGGGNQPQHF 14 TRBJ1-5 . TRBV5-1
CASSLALALNEQFF 14 TRBJ2-1 . TRBV5-1
CASRWGGRTSSGANVLTF 18 TRBJ2-6 TRBD2 TRBV7-2
CASSDSRQGWNSPLHF 16 TRBJ1-6 TRBD1 TRBV25-1
CASSLAGQGSQPQHF 15 TRBJ1-5 TRBD1 TRBV5-1
CASSPGLDSEQYF 13 TRBJ2-7 TRBD2 TRBV7-9
CASKGGQGNSPLHF 14 TRBJ1-6 TRBD1 TRBV6-6
CASSLLGGYTF 11 TRBJ1-2 . TRBV5-8